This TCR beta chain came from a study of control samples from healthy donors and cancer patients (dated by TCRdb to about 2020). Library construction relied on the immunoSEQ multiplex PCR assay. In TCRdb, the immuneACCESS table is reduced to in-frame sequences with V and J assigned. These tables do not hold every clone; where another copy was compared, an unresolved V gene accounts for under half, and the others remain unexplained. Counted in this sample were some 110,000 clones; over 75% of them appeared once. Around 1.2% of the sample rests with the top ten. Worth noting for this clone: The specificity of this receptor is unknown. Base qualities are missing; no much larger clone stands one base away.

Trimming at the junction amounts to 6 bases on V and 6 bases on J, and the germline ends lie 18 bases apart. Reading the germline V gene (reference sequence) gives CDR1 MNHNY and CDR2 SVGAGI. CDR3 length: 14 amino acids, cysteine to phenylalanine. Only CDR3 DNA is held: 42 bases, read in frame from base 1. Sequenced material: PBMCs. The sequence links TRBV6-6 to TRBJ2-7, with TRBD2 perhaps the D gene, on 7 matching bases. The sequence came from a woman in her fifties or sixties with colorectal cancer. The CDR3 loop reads CASSPRGGATEQYF. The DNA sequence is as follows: TGTGCCAGCAGCCCCAGGGGAGGGGCAACCGAGCAGTACTTC.